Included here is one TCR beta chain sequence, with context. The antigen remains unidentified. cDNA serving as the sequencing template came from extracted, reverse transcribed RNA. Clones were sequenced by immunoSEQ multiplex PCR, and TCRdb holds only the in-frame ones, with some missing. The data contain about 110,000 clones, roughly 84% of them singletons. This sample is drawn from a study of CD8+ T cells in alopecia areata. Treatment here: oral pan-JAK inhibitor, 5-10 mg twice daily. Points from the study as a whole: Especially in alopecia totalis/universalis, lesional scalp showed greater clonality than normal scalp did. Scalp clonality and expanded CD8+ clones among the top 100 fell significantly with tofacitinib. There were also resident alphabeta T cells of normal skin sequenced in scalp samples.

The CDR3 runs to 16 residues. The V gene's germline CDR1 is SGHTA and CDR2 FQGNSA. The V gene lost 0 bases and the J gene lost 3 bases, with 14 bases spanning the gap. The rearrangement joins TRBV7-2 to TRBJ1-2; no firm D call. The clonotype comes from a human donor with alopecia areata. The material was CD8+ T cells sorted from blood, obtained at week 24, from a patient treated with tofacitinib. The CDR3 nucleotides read TGTGCCAGCAGCTTAGCCTCTGGAGATATTCACTATGGCTACACCTTC. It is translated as CASSLASGDIHYGYTF.